Listed below are T cell receptor beta chains from one sample, sequenced in a study of shared clonotypes between healthy human individuals. The repertoire was sequenced with immunoSEQ multiplex PCR; TCRdb's copy has only in-frame clones and lacks some. The sample has a few million clones; 85% to 95% are singletons. The sample consisted of naive CD4+ T cells from PBMCs. Source of these receptors: a man between 18 and 29 years old in good health. Some clones in this sample may be carry-over from other donors' samples. CDR3s include the opening cysteine and the closing phenylalanine or tryptophan. Fields, in order: J gene, D gene, clone size, V gene, CDR3 protein, CDR3 DNA. The D gene is left open where the match is weak. Clone size is shown for a subset of rows, as once, few, many or a class of expanded clone.

j_call: TRBJ2-3; d_call: .; clone_size: once; v_call: TRBV19; cdr3_aa: CASSSQRFTDTQYF; cdr3_nt: TGTGCCAGTAGTAGTCAGCGGTTCACAGATACGCAGTATTTT
j_call: TRBJ1-2; d_call: .; clone_size: .; v_call: TRBV19; cdr3_aa: CASSMGTFYGYTF; cdr3_nt: TGTGCCAGTAGTATGGGGACGTTCTATGGCTACACCTTC
j_call: TRBJ2-2; d_call: .; clone_size: few; v_call: TRBV2; cdr3_aa: CASNEQGPRAGELFF; cdr3_nt: TGTGCCAGCAATGAACAAGGTCCGAGGGCAGGGGAGCTGTTTTTT
j_call: TRBJ2-1; d_call: TRBD2; clone_size: .; v_call: TRBV4-3; cdr3_aa: CASSQGPAGGSYNEQFF; cdr3_nt: TGCGCCAGCAGCCAAGGCCCAGCGGGGGGTTCCTACAATGAGCAGTTCTTC
j_call: TRBJ1-4; d_call: .; clone_size: once; v_call: TRBV27; cdr3_aa: CASSSRSTNEKLFF; cdr3_nt: TGTGCAAGCAGTTCTCGGTCGACTAATGAAAAACTGTTTTTT
j_call: TRBJ2-5; d_call: .; clone_size: .; v_call: TRBV9; cdr3_aa: CASSVGEGGFGETQYF; cdr3_nt: TGTGCCAGCAGCGTAGGAGAGGGTGGGTTCGGAGAGACCCAGTACTTC
j_call: TRBJ2-7; d_call: TRBD1; clone_size: few; v_call: TRBV2; cdr3_aa: CASSRQGYEQYF; cdr3_nt: TGTGCCAGCAGTCGACAGGGGTACGAGCAGTACTTC
j_call: TRBJ2-7; d_call: .; clone_size: once; v_call: TRBV21-1; cdr3_aa: CASSPSRDHYEQYF; cdr3_nt: TGTGCCAGCAGCCCCTCCCGGGACCACTACGAGCAGTACTTC
j_call: TRBJ2-3; d_call: .; clone_size: .; v_call: TRBV5-1; cdr3_aa: CASSFSTDTQYF; cdr3_nt: TGCGCCAGCAGTTTCAGCACAGATACGCAGTATTTT
j_call: TRBJ1-3; d_call: .; clone_size: .; v_call: TRBV27; cdr3_aa: CASPGLVPIYF; cdr3_nt: TGTGCCAGCCCAGGTTTAGTCCCCATATATTTT
j_call: TRBJ2-1; d_call: TRBD2; clone_size: once; v_call: TRBV11-2; cdr3_aa: CASSLRLAGSSYNEQFF; cdr3_nt: TGTGCCAGCAGCCTACGTCTAGCGGGGAGCTCCTACAATGAGCAGTTCTTC
j_call: TRBJ1-1; d_call: .; clone_size: .; v_call: TRBV7-9; cdr3_aa: CASSFMENTEAFF; cdr3_nt: TGTGCCAGCAGCTTTATGGAAAACACTGAAGCTTTCTTT
j_call: TRBJ1-3; d_call: .; clone_size: .; v_call: TRBV28; cdr3_aa: CASSLSLGRGNTIYF; cdr3_nt: TGTGCCAGCAGTTTATCTTTGGGACGAGGAAACACCATATATTTT
j_call: TRBJ1-1; d_call: .; clone_size: .; v_call: TRBV4-3; cdr3_aa: CASSRELGWATEAFF; cdr3_nt: TGCGCCAGCAGCCGTGAACTGGGTTGGGCCACTGAAGCTTTCTTT
j_call: TRBJ1-4; d_call: TRBD1; clone_size: .; v_call: TRBV5-1; cdr3_aa: CASSLAPAGTENEKLFF; cdr3_nt: TGCGCCAGCAGCTTGGCGCCGGCCGGGACAGAGAATGAAAAACTGTTTTTT
j_call: TRBJ2-3; d_call: TRBD2; clone_size: .; v_call: TRBV7-3; cdr3_aa: CASSSIAGADTQYF; cdr3_nt: TGTGCCAGCAGCTCCATAGCGGGAGCAGATACGCAGTATTTT
j_call: TRBJ1-2; d_call: .; clone_size: .; v_call: TRBV5-1; cdr3_aa: CASSGTGNDGYTF; cdr3_nt: TGCGCCAGCAGCGGGACGGGCAACGATGGCTACACCTTC
j_call: TRBJ1-1; d_call: TRBD1; clone_size: .; v_call: TRBV7-9; cdr3_aa: CASSPIGTANTEAFF; cdr3_nt: TGTGCCAGCAGCCCAATTGGGACAGCGAACACTGAAGCTTTCTTT
j_call: TRBJ1-6; d_call: .; clone_size: .; v_call: TRBV30; cdr3_aa: CAWSVSGGAKDSPLHF; cdr3_nt: TGTGCCTGGAGTGTGAGTGGGGGCGCAAAGGATTCACCCCTCCACTTT
j_call: TRBJ1-1; d_call: TRBD1; clone_size: .; v_call: TRBV28; cdr3_aa: CASSLSAGSWATGSAEAFF; cdr3_nt: TGTGCCAGCAGTTTAAGTGCGGGTAGCTGGGCGACAGGGTCGGCTGAAGCTTTCTTT
j_call: TRBJ2-7; d_call: TRBD1; clone_size: .; v_call: TRBV7-3; cdr3_aa: CASSFMTGREQYF; cdr3_nt: TGTGCCAGCAGCTTTATGACAGGGCGGGAGCAGTACTTC
j_call: TRBJ2-2; d_call: TRBD2; clone_size: .; v_call: TRBV19; cdr3_aa: CASSILPAGADTGELFF; cdr3_nt: TGTGCCAGTAGTATTCTCCCTGCGGGAGCGGACACCGGGGAGCTGTTTTTT
j_call: TRBJ1-2; d_call: TRBD1; clone_size: .; v_call: TRBV6-6; cdr3_aa: CASSYPGQGAYGYTF; cdr3_nt: TGTGCCAGCAGTTACCCCGGACAGGGGGCTTATGGCTACACCTTC
j_call: TRBJ1-1; d_call: .; clone_size: .; v_call: TRBV7-6; cdr3_aa: CASSLSRGNTEAFF; cdr3_nt: TGTGCCAGCAGCTTATCTCGTGGGAACACTGAAGCTTTCTTT